These 25 T cell receptor beta chains share one sample of origin, sequenced in a study of blood T cell repertoires in COVID-19. Produced via immunoSEQ multiplex PCR; TCRdb's table is partial and in-frame only. The repertoire holds roughly 400,000 clones, with roughly 90% as singletons. Sequencing used PBMCs or T cells enriched from blood (not recorded which). The receptors were sampled from a woman aged 18 to 35 who had been exposed to COVID-19.

The chain joins TRBV5-1 to TRBJ1-2, with 7 positions matching TRBD1. CDR1 is SGHRS and CDR2 is YFSETQ in the germline V gene. This CDR3 spans 13 amino acids. Losses at the gene ends were 1 base for V and 3 bases for J; bases not matched to a gene: 0. CDR3 sequence reads: CASSLTGDYGYTF. CDR3 nucleotides: TGCGCCAGCAGCTTGACAGGGGACTATGGCTACACCTTC. Looking up the rest from reference TRBV5-1 and TRBJ1-2 gives the full variable domain: KAGVTQTPRYLIKTRGQQVTLSCSPISGHRSVSWYQQTPGQGLQFLFEYFSETQRNKGNFPGRFSGRQFSNSRSEMNVSTLELGDSALYLCASSLTGDYGYTFGSGTRLTVV.

The chain joins TRBV29-1 to TRBJ1-5; 7 bases agree with TRBD1. Per germline, CDR1 SQVTM and CDR2 ANQGSEA. This CDR3 is built from 14 residues. V lost 4 bases and J lost 5; bases outside the gene matches: 8. The CDR3 sequence: CSVADTGADQPQHF. CDR3 nucleotides: TGCAGCGTTGCAGACACAGGGGCTGATCAGCCCCAGCATTTT. The complete variable domain, with remaining parts taken from reference TRBV29-1 and TRBJ1-5, reads SAVISQKPSRDICQRGTSLTIQCQVDSQVTMMFWYRQQPGQSLTLIATANQGSEATYESGFVIDKFPISRPNLTFSTLTVSNMSPEDSSIYLCSVADTGADQPQHFGDGTRLSIL.

This chain uses TRBV6-2 or TRBV6-3 with TRBJ2-3; 8 bases are shared with TRBD2. The CDR3 consists of 15 residues. In germline, CDR1 is MNHEY, CDR2 SVGEGT. Trimming cost V 2 bases and J 2 bases; bases outside gene matches: 3. CDR3 loop: CASSYAGGLTDTQYF. The CDR3 nucleotides read TGTGCCAGCAGTTACGCGGGAGGCCTCACAGATACGCAGTATTTT.

V is TRBV5-4 and J is TRBJ2-7, with D perhaps TRBD1 (6 bases). CDR3 length: 13 amino acids. V lost 2 bases and J 3 bases, leaving 9 bases between the germline ends. The germline V gene encodes CDR1 SGHNT and CDR2 YYREEE (reference sequence). The CDR3 DNA sequence: TGTGCCAGCAGCTTCCCAGGGGACTACGAGCAGTACTTC. Translated: CASSFPGDYEQYF.

This chain uses TRBV10-2 with TRBJ1-2, with D perhaps TRBD1 (6 bases). Trimming left V 4 bases short and J 7 bases short, with 16 bases between. Germline V gives CDR1 WSHSY, CDR2 SAAADI. The CDR3 is made up of 14 amino acids. Here the CDR3 reads CASSAQTGLGGYTF. Written as DNA, the CDR3 is TGCGCCAGCAGTGCCCAGACAGGATTAGGTGGCTACACCTTC.

This chain links TRBV9 with TRBJ1-6; D may be TRBD1 (5 bases). CDR1 and CDR2 from the germline V gene are SGDLS and YYNGEE. The V and J ends lost 0 bases and 4 bases respectively, with 11 bases between them. The CDR3 sequence is 16 residues long. The DNA of the CDR3 is TGTGCCAGCAGCGTAGGTGACAGACGATATAATTCACCCCTCCACTTT. Its translation is CASSVGDRRYNSPLHF.

This clone appeared a single time. Other DNA sequences in the sample encode the same CDR3. CDR3 protein: CASSRQGRPYEQYF. CDR3 coding DNA: TGTGCCAGCAGTCGACAGGGGCGTCCCTACGAGCAGTACTTC. This chain joins TRBV28 and TRBJ2-7; 8 bases align to TRBD1. J was trimmed by 2 bases and V by 5 bases; bases with no gene match: 5. Germline V gives CDR1 MDHEN, CDR2 SYDVKM. There are 14 residues in the CDR3.

The J gene is TRBJ1-4, the V gene TRBV5-1; D gene ambiguous. Germline V gene data show CDR1 as SGHRS and CDR2 as YFSETQ. The CDR3 totals 14 residues. V was cut by 0 bases and J by 8 bases, with 11 bases left in between. CDR3 coding DNA: TGCGCCAGCAGCTTGGCTGGAGTTGGAGAAAAACTGTTTTTT. As protein: CASSLAGVGEKLFF.

The rearrangement links TRBV10-2 to TRBJ2-5, with 11 bases identical to TRBD2. CDR3 length equals 22 residues. The germline V gene encodes CDR1 WSHSY and CDR2 SAAADI. Losses at the gene ends were 3 bases for V and 3 bases for J; bases not matched to a gene: 24. CDR3 bases: TGCGCCAGCAGTGAACCGGCCTCGTCTAGCGGGAGGCAACCGGGGACCAAAGAGACCCAGTACTTC. This codes for CASSEPASSSGRQPGTKETQYF.

V gene TRBV2 combines with J gene TRBJ1-5; TRBD1 matches 7 bases. This CDR3 region has 15 residues. CDR1 is SNHLY and CDR2 is FYNNEI in the germline V gene. Losses at the gene ends were 3 bases for V and 3 bases for J; bases not matched to a gene: 5. DNA for the CDR3: TGTGCCAGCAGTGAGAGGGGGCTAAACAATCAGCCCCAGCATTTT. Its protein is CASSERGLNNQPQHF.

The chain has TRBV7-2 and TRBJ2-1; 15 bases are shared with TRBD2. CDR1 is SGHTA and CDR2 is FQGNSA in the germline V gene. Trimming cost V 5 bases and J 8 bases; bases outside gene matches: 4. The CDR3 has 15 residues. The CDR3 sequence: CASSGLAGGLDEQFF. The CDR3, as DNA: TGTGCCAGCAGCGGACTAGCGGGGGGGCTCGATGAGCAGTTCTTC.

The chain recombines TRBV28 with TRBJ2-7; 8 nucleotides line up with TRBD2. V gave up 1 base and J gave up 0 bases; unmatched junction bases: 5. This CDR3 contains 16 residues. Germline V gene data show CDR1 as MDHEN and CDR2 as SYDVKM. The CDR3 DNA reads as TGTGCCAGCAGTTTATCCGCTAGCGGGTACTCCTACGAGCAGTACTTC. Protein product: CASSLSASGYSYEQYF.

The chain has TRBV7-2 and TRBJ1-5; D gene ambiguous. The CDR3 has 13 residues. The germline V gene encodes CDR1 SGHTA and CDR2 FQGNSA. The ends were cut back, 3 bases at V and 5 bases at J, with 8 bases in the middle. CDR3 DNA sequence: TGTGCCAGCAGCTTTTCGGCGGATCAGCCCCAGCATTTT. Its translation is CASSFSADQPQHF.

The chain couples TRBV10-2 to TRBJ2-7, with TRBD2 identical over 9 bases. Germline-derived CDR1 and CDR2 are WSHSY and SAAADI. The CDR3 consists of 13 residues. Trimming cost V 8 bases and J 4 bases; bases outside gene matches: 6. The CDR3, as DNA: TGCGCCAGCCTTAGCGGGAGTAGGTACGAGCAGTACTTC. Its protein is CASLSGSRYEQYF.

Turning to this clone: Other DNA variants within this sample encode the same CDR3. The chain links TRBV7-2 to TRBJ2-5; D gene unclear. This CDR3 spans 13 amino acids. Germline CDR1 reads SGHTA; CDR2 reads FQGNSA. The V end lost 3 bases, the J end lost 0 bases, and 5 bases lay between the germline ends. As DNA, the CDR3 is TGTGCCAGCAGCTTGCAGTACCAAGAGACCCAGTACTTC. This codes for CASSLQYQETQYF.

CDR3 nucleotides: TGCGCCAGCAGCCAAGATTGGGGGCCCATAGCGGGTTCGAGCTCCTACGAGCAGTACTTC. This translates into CASSQDWGPIAGSSSYEQYF. The chain recombines TRBV4-3 with TRBJ2-7; a weak D match, TRBD2 (7 bases). CDR3 length: 20 amino acids. Germline V lookup: CDR1 LGHNA, CDR2 YSLEER. V shed 0 bases and J shed 0 bases, with 24 bases lying between them.

The CDR3 DNA reads TGTGCCACCAAAGATGTCGGTAGCACAGATACGCAGTATTTT. It encodes CATKDVGSTDTQYF. J is TRBJ2-3 and V is TRBV28; D unclear. The CDR3 sequence is 14 residues long. Germline V lookup: CDR1 MDHEN, CDR2 SYDVKM. With 10 bases removed from V and 0 bases from J, the gap between germline ends came to 14 bases.

The V call is TRBV27, the J call TRBJ2-1, with D tentatively TRBD2 (5 bases). This CDR3 contains 15 residues. The V end was cut by 3 bases, the J end by 7 bases, with 16 bases between. The V gene's germline CDR1 is MNHEY and CDR2 SMNVEV (reference sequence). The CDR3 nucleotides are TGTGCCAGCAGTTTTAGAGCCGTGAGGGCGAATGAGCAGTTCTTC. Translating it yields CASSFRAVRANEQFF.

The chain links TRBV28 to TRBJ2-7; 8 nucleotides match TRBD1. Germline V gene data show CDR1 as MDHEN and CDR2 as SYDVKM. With V trimmed by 8 bases and J by 1 base, 4 bases remained unmatched. The CDR3 extends over 13 amino acids. DNA for the CDR3: TGTGCCAGCTGCTGGACAGGGTCCTACGAGCAGTACTTC. It codes for CASCWTGSYEQYF.

The chain carries TRBV28 and TRBJ1-3; D unresolved. This CDR3 spans 14 amino acids. Germline CDR1 reads MDHEN; CDR2 reads SYDVKM. Trimming took off 3 bases at V and 4 bases at J, with 10 bases between the two ends. The CDR3 here is CASSLWPNGNTIYF. The CDR3, as DNA: TGTGCCAGCAGTTTGTGGCCAAACGGAAACACCATATATTTT.

This chain joins TRBV18 and TRBJ2-3; 7 bases are shared with TRBD2. This CDR3 contains 15 residues. V dropped 2 bases and J dropped 6; count of bases not matched to a gene: 8. Germline loops: CDR1 KGHSH, CDR2 LQKENI. The CDR3, as DNA: TGTGCCAGCTCACCAACCGCGGGGACTACTGATACGCAGTATTTT. Its translation: CASSPTAGTTDTQYF. The whole variable domain, remainder taken from reference TRBV18 and TRBJ2-3, is NAGVMQNPRHLVRRRGQEARLRCSPMKGHSHVYWYRQLPEEGLKFMVYLQKENIIDESGMPKERFSAEFPKEGPSILRIQQVVRGDSAAYFCASSPTAGTTDTQYFGPGTRLTVL.

Only one count was recorded for this clone. The chain carries TRBV7-9 and TRBJ2-7; the D gene is possibly TRBD1 (6 bases). Trimming left V 4 bases short and J 1 base short, with 11 bases between. The CDR3 covers 14 residues. Germline CDR1 reads SEHNR; CDR2 reads FQNEAQ (reference sequence). CDR3 sequence: CASSSTGISYEQYF. DNA for the CDR3: TGTGCCAGCAGCTCCACAGGGATTTCCTACGAGCAGTACTTC.

This sequence joins TRBV5-1 and TRBJ2-3; 14 bases agree with TRBD2. V was pared by 2 bases and J by 6 bases, with 5 bases of the junction left unmatched. Germline CDR1 SGHRS, CDR2 YFSETQ. The CDR3 spans 16 residues. CDR3 residues: CASSFGGTSGSDTQYF. The CDR3 DNA sequence: TGCGCCAGCAGCTTCGGGGGGACTAGCGGGAGCGATACGCAGTATTTT.

The chain links TRBV5-6 to TRBJ2-7, with D perhaps TRBD1 (6 bases). V was trimmed by 2 bases and J by 0 bases, leaving 15 bases between them. In germline, CDR1 is SGHDT, CDR2 YYEEEE. This CDR3 spans 16 amino acids. CDR3 bases: TGTGCCAGCAGCTTCTCAGGGGTGGTGAGCTCCTACGAGCAGTACTTC. It encodes CASSFSGVVSSYEQYF.

This clone was counted between two and nine times. V gene TRBV6-2 or TRBV6-3 combines with J gene TRBJ1-5; tentatively, D is TRBD1 (5 bases). The germline V and J ends were trimmed by 0 bases and 4 bases, with 16 bases remaining between them. Germline-derived CDR1 and CDR2 are MNHEY and SVGEGT. The CDR3 runs 17 residues. For the CDR3, the DNA is TGTGCCAGCAGTTACTCGAGTTTTCGGACACCAAATCAGCCCCAGCATTTT. This encodes CASSYSSFRTPNQPQHF.